This T cell receptor (beta chain) was captured in a study of T cells in localized non-small cell lung cancer. Points from the study as a whole: Appearance in adjacent lung was seen for a median 57 of the top 100 tumor clones. Sequencing, confined to only one tumor region, leaves heterogeneity possible.

Details on this clone: The antigen remains unidentified.

CDR1 is KGHSH, CDR2 LQKENI, per germline. V was trimmed by 2 bases and J by 1 base, leaving 11 bases between them. This CDR3 spans 15 amino acids. The repertoire was sequenced with immunoSEQ multiplex PCR; TCRdb's copy has only in-frame clones and lacks some. The table lists just under 80,000 clones, 80% of them singletons. The sample in question was peripheral blood, obtained before any cancer treatment. The sequence came from a female donor over 55 with stage I lung adenocarcinoma. The gene calls are TRBV18 and TRBJ1-2; the D gene is possibly TRBD1 (6 bases). CDR3 in DNA: TGTGCCAGCTCACCAAAAGACAGGTTTAACTATGGCTACACCTTC. Translation: CASSPKDRFNYGYTF.